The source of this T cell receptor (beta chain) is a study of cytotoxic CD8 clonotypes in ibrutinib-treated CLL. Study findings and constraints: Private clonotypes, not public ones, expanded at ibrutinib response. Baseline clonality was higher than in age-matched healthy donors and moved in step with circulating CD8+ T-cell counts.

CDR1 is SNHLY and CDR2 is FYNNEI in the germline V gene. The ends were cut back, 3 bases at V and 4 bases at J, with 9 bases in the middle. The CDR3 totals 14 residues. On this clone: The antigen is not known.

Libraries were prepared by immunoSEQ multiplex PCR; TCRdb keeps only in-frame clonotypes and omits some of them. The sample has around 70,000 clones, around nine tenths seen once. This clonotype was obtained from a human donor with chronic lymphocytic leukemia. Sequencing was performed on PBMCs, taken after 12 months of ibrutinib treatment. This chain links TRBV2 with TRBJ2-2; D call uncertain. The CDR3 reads CASSERLGTGELFF. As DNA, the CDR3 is TGTGCCAGCAGTGAGAGATTAGGCACCGGGGAGCTGTTTTTT. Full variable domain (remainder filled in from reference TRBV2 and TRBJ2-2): EPEVTQTPSHQVTQMGQEVILRCVPISNHLYFYWYRQILGQKVEFLVSFYNNEISEKSEIFDDQFSVERPDGSNFTLKIRSTKLEDSAMYFCASSERLGTGELFFGEGSRLTVL.